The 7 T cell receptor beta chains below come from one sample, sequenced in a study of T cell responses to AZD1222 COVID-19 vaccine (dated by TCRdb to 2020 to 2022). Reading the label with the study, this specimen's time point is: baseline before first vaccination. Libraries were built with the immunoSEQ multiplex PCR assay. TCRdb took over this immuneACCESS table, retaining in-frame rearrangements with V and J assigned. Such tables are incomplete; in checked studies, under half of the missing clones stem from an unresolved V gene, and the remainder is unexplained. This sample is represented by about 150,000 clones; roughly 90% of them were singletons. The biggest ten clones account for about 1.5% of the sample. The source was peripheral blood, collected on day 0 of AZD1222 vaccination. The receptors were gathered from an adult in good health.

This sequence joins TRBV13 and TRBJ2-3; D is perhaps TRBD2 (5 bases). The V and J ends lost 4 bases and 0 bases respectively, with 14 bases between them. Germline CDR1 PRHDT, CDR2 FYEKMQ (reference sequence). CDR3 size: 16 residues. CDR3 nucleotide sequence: TGTGCCAGCAGCTCCCGCGGGCTAACTAGCACAGATACGCAGTATTTT. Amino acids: CASSSRGLTSTDTQYF.

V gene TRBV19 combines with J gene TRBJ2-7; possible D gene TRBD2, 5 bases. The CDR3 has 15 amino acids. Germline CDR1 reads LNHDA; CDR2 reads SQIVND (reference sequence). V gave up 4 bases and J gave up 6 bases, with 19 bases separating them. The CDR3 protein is CASSKYPGSGAEQYF. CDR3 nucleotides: TGTGCCAGTAGTAAATACCCGGGATCAGGCGCCGAGCAGTACTTC.

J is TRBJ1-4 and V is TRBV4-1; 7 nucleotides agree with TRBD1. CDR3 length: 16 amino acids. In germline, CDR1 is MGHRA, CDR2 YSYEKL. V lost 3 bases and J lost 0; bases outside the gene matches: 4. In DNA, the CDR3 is TGCGCCAGCAGCCACTCCGGGACAGCAACTAATGAAAAACTGTTTTTT. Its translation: CASSHSGTATNEKLFF.

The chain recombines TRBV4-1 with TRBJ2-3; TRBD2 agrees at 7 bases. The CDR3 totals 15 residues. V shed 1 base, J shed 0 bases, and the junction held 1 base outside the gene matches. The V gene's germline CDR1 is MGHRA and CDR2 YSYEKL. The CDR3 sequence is CASSQGDYSTDTQYF. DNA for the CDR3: TGCGCCAGCAGCCAAGGGGACTATAGCACAGATACGCAGTATTTT.

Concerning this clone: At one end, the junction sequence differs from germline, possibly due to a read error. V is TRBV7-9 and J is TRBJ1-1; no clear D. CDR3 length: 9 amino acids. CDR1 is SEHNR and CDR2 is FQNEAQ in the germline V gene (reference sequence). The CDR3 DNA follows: TGTGCCAGCAGTTCCCCCCCGGTCTTT. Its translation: CASSSPPVF. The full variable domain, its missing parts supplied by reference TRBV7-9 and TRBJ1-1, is DTGVSQNPRHKITKRGQNVTFRCDPISEHNRLYWYRQTLGQGPEFLTYFQNEAQLEKSRLLSDRFSAERPKGSFSTLEIQRTEQGDSAMYLCASSSPPVFGQGTRLTVV.

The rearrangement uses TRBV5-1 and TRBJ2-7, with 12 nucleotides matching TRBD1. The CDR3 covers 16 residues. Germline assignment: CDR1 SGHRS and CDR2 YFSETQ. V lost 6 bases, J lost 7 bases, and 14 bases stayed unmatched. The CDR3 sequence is CASTIGLGQGALEQYF. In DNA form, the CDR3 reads TGCGCCAGCACCATTGGCCTGGGACAGGGGGCGCTGGAGCAGTACTTC.

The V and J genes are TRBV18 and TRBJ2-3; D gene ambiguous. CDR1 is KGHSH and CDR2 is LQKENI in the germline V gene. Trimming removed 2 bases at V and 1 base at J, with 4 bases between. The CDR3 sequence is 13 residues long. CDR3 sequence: CASSPRGTDTQYF. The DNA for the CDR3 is TGTGCCAGCTCACCAAGGGGCACAGATACGCAGTATTTT.